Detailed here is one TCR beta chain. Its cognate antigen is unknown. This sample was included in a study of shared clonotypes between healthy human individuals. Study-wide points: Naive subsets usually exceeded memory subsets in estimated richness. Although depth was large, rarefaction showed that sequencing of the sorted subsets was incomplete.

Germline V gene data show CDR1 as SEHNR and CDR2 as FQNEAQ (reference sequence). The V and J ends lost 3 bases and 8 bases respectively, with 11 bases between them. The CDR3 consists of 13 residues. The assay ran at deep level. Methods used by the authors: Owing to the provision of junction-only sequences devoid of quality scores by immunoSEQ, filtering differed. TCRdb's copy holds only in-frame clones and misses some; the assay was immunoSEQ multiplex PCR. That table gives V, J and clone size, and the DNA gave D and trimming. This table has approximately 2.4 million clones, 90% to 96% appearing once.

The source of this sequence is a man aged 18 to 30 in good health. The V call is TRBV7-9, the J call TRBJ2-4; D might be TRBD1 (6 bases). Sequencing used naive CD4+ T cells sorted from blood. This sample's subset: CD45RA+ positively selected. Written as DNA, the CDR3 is TGTGCCAGCAGCTTCGACAGGCGGGACATTCAGTACTTC. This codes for CASSFDRRDIQYF.